This record concerns one TCR beta chain sequence. The assay was immunoSEQ multiplex PCR, and TCRdb's table has in-frame clones only and misses some. Among 2 million to 2.5 million clones listed, 90% to 96% were seen once. This CDR3 comprises 15 residues. The V and J ends lost 4 bases and 2 bases, in that order; junction bases with no gene match: 11. Per germline, CDR1 GTSNPN and CDR2 SVGIG (reference sequence). This specimen comes from a study of shared clonotypes between healthy human individuals. The chain carries TRBV30 and TRBJ2-7; TRBD1 matches at 7 bases. The receptor comes from a young man in good health. Sequencing was done on a sample of naive CD4+ T cells sorted from blood. Regarding subset: CD45RA+ positively selected. In DNA, the CDR3 is TGTGCCTGGAAGAGGGTAGGTCAGGGGGCCTACGAGCAGTACTTC. Protein product: CAWKRVGQGAYEQYF.